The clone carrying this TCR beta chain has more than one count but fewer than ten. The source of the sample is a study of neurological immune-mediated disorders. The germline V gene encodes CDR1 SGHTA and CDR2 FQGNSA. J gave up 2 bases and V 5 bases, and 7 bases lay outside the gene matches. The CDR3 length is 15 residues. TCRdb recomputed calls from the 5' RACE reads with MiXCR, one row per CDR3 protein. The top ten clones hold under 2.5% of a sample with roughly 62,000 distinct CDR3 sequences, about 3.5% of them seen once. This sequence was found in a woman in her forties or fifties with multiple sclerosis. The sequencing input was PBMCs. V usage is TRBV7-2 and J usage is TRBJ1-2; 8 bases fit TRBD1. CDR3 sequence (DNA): TGTGCCAGCAGCCCTACAGGGGGAGTAAACTATGGCTACACCTTC. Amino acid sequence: CASSPTGGVNYGYTF.